The source of this T cell receptor (beta chain) is a study of blood T cell repertoires in COVID-19. Overall study: The samples span acute and convalescent COVID-19 from the United States, Italy and Spain. Sample material is recorded as cDNA or gDNA derived from T cells, B-cell-depleted T cells, or PBMCs.

Germline V CDR1 and CDR2: SGHRS, YFSETQ. The CDR3 has 16 amino acids. The V end lost 0 bases, the J end lost 2 bases, and 11 bases lay between the germline ends. Profiled with immunoSEQ multiplex PCR; TCRdb holds only in-frame clones, not every one. The sample carries just over 650,000 clones, just under 90% recorded once. Source material: peripheral blood. The chain links TRBV5-1 to TRBJ2-2; D perhaps matches TRBD1 (6 bases). This TCR was recovered from a woman aged 18-35 years with acute or convalescent COVID-19. CDR3 sequence (DNA): TGCGCCAGCAGCTTGGTGAAGGGACAAAACACCGGGGAGCTGTTTTTT. Its translation is CASSLVKGQNTGELFF.